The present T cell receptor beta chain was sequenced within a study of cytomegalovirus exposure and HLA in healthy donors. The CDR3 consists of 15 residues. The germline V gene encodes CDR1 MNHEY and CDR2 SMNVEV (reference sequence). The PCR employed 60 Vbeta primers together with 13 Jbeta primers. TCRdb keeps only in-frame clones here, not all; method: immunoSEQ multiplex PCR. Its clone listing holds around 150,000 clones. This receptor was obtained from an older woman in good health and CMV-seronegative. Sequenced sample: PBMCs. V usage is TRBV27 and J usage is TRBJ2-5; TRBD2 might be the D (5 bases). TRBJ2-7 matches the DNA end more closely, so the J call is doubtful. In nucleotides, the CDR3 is TGTGCCAGCAGTCCACCGGACCCGGGGATCTACGAGCAGTACTTC. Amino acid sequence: CASSPPDPGIYEQYF.